The clone carrying this TCR beta chain was detected only a few times. The target antigen is unknown. This record belongs to a study of cytomegalovirus exposure and HLA in healthy donors. Study-wide context: From 150 million to 200 million T cells, an earlier analysis saw under 140 million unique TCR beta sequences.

This PCR relied on a set of 60 Vbeta primers and 13 Jbeta primers. TCRdb's copy holds only in-frame clones and misses some; the assay was immunoSEQ multiplex PCR. This table has about 110,000 clones, roughly 68% appearing once. J lost 5 bases, V lost 0 bases, and 10 bases had no gene match. Germline CDR1 and CDR2: LNHNV and YYDKDF (reference sequence). The CDR3 consists of 16 residues. Study-level points and caveats: Being indistinguishable, some V segments were excluded, TRBV6-2 and TRBV6-3 among them. Across donors, most TCRs were seen rarely, yet some public ones were widespread. Most subjects' HLA-A and HLA-B alleles were reportedly predicted from TCR beta sequences.

The rearrangement uses TRBV15 and TRBJ2-7; TRBD1 aligns across 7 bases. Sequenced sample: PBMCs. This receptor was obtained from a woman aged 30 to 39 in good health and CMV-seronegative. CDR3: CATSRDLATGSHEQYF. CDR3 sequence (DNA): TGTGCCACCAGCAGAGATCTTGCGACAGGGTCCCACGAGCAGTACTTC.